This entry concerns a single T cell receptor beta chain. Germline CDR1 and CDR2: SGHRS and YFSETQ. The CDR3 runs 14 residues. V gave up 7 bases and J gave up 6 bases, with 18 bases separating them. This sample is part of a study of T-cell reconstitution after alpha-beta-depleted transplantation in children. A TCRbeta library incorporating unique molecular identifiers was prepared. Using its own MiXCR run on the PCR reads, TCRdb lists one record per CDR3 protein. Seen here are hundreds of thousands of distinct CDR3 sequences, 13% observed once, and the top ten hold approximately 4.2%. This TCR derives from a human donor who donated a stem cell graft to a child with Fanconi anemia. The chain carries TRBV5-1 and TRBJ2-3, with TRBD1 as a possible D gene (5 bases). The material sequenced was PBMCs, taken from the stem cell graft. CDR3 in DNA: TGCGCCAGCGGTCTGGGGCAGAGATCGGATACGCAGTATTTT. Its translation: CASGLGQRSDTQYF.